A single sample gave rise to the 12 T cell receptor beta chains below, sequenced in a study of shared clonotypes between healthy human individuals. The method was immunoSEQ multiplex PCR; TCRdb's version includes in-frame clones alone and lacks a portion of them. This table holds around 1.4 million clones, 98% to 99% found once. Sequences were obtained from naive CD4+ T cells sorted from blood. The subset here: CD45RA+ positively selected. These receptors were taken from a man aged 25 to 40 in good health.

The CDR3 bases are TGTGCCAGCAGCTTAGCGGGACAGGGTCCCTACGAGCAGTACTTC. It is translated as CASSLAGQGPYEQYF. This chain joins TRBV7-2 and TRBJ2-7; 9 bases map to TRBD1. The trim removed 0 bases at V and 2 bases at J, leaving 2 bases unmatched. Per germline, CDR1 SGHTA and CDR2 FQGNSA. The CDR3 runs to 15 residues.

The rearrangement uses TRBV19 and TRBJ2-1, with D perhaps matching TRBD1 (5 bases). From germline, CDR1 is LNHDA and CDR2 SQIVND (reference sequence). CDR3 length: 13 amino acids. V dropped 7 bases and J dropped 6 bases, with 13 bases sitting between them. The CDR3 spells CASTPGPPNEQFF. CDR3 nucleotide sequence: TGTGCCAGTACCCCAGGGCCGCCCAATGAGCAGTTCTTC.

The rearrangement uses TRBV5-1 and TRBJ2-2, with D unresolved. The germline CDR1 and CDR2 sequences are SGHRS and YFSETQ. Trimming removed 0 bases from V and 4 bases from J, with 7 bases in between. This CDR3 spans 14 amino acids. The CDR3, as DNA: TGCGCCAGCAGCTTGGTCCCCCGCACCGGGGAGCTGTTTTTT. Translated: CASSLVPRTGELFF. Using reference TRBV5-1 and TRBJ2-2 for the parts outside the CDR3, the full variable domain is KAGVTQTPRYLIKTRGQQVTLSCSPISGHRSVSWYQQTPGQGLQFLFEYFSETQRNKGNFPGRFSGRQFSNSRSEMNVSTLELGDSALYLCASSLVPRTGELFFGEGSRLTVL.

The J gene is TRBJ2-3, the V gene TRBV9, with D possibly being TRBD1 or TRBD2 (6 bases each). There are 15 residues in the CDR3. V gave up 3 bases and J gave up 3 bases, with 14 bases separating them. The germline V gene encodes CDR1 SGDLS and CDR2 YYNGEE. The CDR3 DNA follows: TGTGCCAGCAGCGAGGGGGGCGCCCCGACAGATACGCAGTATTTT. Protein product: CASSEGGAPTDTQYF.

The gene calls are TRBV5-6 and TRBJ2-7; D perhaps matches TRBD1 (6 bases). From germline, CDR1 is SGHDT and CDR2 YYEEEE. CDR3 length equals 16 residues. V was pared by 1 base and J by 2 bases, with 16 bases between. CDR3 sequence reads: CASSLLGDTQAYEQYF. The DNA for the CDR3 is TGTGCCAGCAGCTTGTTAGGGGACACCCAGGCCTACGAGCAGTACTTC.

The genes are TRBV5-1 and TRBJ1-1; TRBD1 agrees at 7 bases. The CDR3 spans 14 residues. Germline trimming cut 4 bases from V and 5 bases from J; bases unmatched to any gene: 8. Germline assignment: CDR1 SGHRS and CDR2 YFSETQ. CDR3 region: CASSPVTGLTEAFF. In DNA form, the CDR3 reads TGCGCCAGCAGCCCGGTGACAGGGCTTACTGAAGCTTTCTTT.

The chain recombines TRBV11-2 with TRBJ2-1; 7 bases agree with TRBD2. The V gene end was trimmed by 8 bases and the J gene end by 2 bases; junction bases not matched to a gene: 9. Germline V gene data show CDR1 as SGHAT and CDR2 as FQNNGV. The CDR3 covers 15 residues. The CDR3 sequence: CASGTWTSPYNEQFF. CDR3 sequence (DNA): TGTGCCAGCGGCACATGGACTAGTCCCTACAATGAGCAGTTCTTC.

This chain links TRBV9 with TRBJ1-2; D gene uncertain. Germline lookup yields CDR1 SGDLS and CDR2 YYNGEE. The CDR3 covers 16 residues. The V end lost 4 bases, the J end lost 5 bases, and 21 bases lay between the germline ends. As DNA, the CDR3 is TGTGCCAGCAGCCCGAAGACCCCAGCAGCTGGGTATGGCTACACCTTC. Translation: CASSPKTPAAGYGYTF. Full variable domain (missing parts from reference TRBV9 and TRBJ1-2): DSGVTQTPKHLITATGQRVTLRCSPRSGDLSVYWYQQSLDQGLQFLIQYYNGEERAKGNILERFSAQQFPDLHSELNLSSLELGDSALYFCASSPKTPAAGYGYTFGSGTRLTVV.

The chain combines TRBV6-6 with TRBJ1-2; the D gene is possibly TRBD1 (5 bases). Trimming stripped 5 bases from V and 4 bases from J, with 11 bases between. CDR3 size: 13 residues. Germline V gives CDR1 MNHNY, CDR2 SVGAGI (reference sequence). The CDR3 coding sequence is TGTGCCAGCAGTAACAGGAGAATCTATGGCTACACCTTC. Protein product: CASSNRRIYGYTF.

This chain uses TRBV7-9 with TRBJ2-3; possibly TRBD2 for D (7 bases). V was cut by 4 bases and J by 8 bases, with 16 bases left in between. The CDR3 covers 14 residues. CDR1 and CDR2 from the germline V gene are SEHNR and FQNEAQ (reference sequence). The CDR3 DNA reads TGTGCCAGCAGCTCTAGCGGCTCAGGGGCTACGCAGTATTTT. It is translated as CASSSSGSGATQYF.

V gene TRBV25-1 combines with J gene TRBJ2-7; the match to TRBD1 covers 7 bases. CDR1 is MGHDK, CDR2 SYGVNS, per germline. The CDR3 sequence is 14 residues long. Germline trimming cut 7 bases from V and 0 bases from J; bases unmatched to any gene: 6. The DNA of the CDR3 is TGTGCCAGCACCATGACAGGGAGCTCCTACGAGCAGTACTTC. Protein sequence: CASTMTGSSYEQYF.

The chain carries TRBV11-1 and TRBJ2-7; a weak D match, TRBD2 (5 bases). The CDR3 extends over 15 amino acids. From germline, CDR1 is SGHAT and CDR2 FQDESV (reference sequence). The V gene lost 0 bases and the J gene lost 0 bases, with 9 bases spanning the gap. CDR3 region: CASSLAVGSSYEQYF. The CDR3 DNA sequence: TGTGCCAGCAGCTTAGCGGTTGGGAGCTCCTACGAGCAGTACTTC.